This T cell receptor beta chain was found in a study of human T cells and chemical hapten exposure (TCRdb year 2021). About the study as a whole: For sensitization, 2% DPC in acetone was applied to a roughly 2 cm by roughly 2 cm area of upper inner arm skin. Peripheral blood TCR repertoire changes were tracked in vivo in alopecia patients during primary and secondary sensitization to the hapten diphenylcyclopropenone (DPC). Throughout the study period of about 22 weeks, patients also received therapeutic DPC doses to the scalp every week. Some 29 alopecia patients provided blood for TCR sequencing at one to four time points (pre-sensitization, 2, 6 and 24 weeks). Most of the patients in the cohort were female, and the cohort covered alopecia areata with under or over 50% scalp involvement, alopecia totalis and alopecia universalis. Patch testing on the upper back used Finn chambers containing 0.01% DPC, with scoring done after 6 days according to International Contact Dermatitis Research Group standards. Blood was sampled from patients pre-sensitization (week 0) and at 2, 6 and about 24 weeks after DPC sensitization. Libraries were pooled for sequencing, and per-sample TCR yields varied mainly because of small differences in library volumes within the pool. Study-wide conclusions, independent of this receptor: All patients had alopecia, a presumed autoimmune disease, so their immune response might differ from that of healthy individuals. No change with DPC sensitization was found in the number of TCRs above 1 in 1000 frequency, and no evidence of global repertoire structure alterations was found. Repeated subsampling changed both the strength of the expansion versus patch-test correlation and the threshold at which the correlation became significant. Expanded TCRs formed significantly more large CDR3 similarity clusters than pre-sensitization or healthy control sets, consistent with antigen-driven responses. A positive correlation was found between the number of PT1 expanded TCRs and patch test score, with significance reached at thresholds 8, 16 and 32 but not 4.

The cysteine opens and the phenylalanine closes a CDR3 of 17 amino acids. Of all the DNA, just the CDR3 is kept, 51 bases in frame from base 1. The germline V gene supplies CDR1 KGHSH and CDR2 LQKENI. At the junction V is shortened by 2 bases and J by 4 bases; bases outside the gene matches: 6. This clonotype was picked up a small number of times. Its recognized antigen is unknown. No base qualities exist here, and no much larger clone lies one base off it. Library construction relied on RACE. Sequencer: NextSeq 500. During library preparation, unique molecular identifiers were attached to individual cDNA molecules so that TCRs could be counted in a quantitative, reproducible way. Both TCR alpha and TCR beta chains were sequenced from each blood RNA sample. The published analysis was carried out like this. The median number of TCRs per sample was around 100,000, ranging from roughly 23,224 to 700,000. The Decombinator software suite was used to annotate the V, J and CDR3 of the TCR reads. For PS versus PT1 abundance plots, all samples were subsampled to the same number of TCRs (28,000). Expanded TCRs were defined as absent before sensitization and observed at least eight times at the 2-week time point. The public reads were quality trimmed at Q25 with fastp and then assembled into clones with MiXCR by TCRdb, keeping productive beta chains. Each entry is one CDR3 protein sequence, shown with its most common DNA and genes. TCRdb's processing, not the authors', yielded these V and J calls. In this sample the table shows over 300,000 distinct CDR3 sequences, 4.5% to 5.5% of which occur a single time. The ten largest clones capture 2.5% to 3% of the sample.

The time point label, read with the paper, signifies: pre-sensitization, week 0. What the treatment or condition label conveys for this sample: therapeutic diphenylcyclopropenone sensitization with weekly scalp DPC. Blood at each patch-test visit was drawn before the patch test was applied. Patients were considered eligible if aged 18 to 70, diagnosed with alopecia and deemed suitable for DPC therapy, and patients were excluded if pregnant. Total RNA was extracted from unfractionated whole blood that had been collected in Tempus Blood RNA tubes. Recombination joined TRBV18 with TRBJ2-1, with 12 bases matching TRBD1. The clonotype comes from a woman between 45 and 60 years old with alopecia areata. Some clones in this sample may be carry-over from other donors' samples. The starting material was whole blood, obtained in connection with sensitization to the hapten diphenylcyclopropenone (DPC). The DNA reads TGTGCCAGCTCACCATCGGGACAGGGGGCTTATTACAATGAGCAGTTCTTC. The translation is CASSPSGQGAYYNEQFF.